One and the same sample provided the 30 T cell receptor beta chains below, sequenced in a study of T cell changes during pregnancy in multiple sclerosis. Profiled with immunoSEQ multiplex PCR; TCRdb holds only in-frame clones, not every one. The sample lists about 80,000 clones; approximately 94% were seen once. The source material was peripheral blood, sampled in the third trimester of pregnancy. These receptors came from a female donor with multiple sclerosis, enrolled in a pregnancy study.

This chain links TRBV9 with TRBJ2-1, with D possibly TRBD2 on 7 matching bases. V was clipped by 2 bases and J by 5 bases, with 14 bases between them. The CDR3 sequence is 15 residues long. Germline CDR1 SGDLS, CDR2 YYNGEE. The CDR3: CASSVIGGPDNEQFF. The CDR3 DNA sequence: TGTGCCAGCAGCGTTATCGGGGGGCCGGACAATGAGCAGTTCTTC.

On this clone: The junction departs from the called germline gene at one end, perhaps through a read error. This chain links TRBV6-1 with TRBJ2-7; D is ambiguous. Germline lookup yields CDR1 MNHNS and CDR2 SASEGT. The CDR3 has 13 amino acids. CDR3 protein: CASSELLEVTHRF. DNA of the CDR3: TGTGCCAGCAGTGAACTTTTAGAGGTAACTCACCGCTTC.

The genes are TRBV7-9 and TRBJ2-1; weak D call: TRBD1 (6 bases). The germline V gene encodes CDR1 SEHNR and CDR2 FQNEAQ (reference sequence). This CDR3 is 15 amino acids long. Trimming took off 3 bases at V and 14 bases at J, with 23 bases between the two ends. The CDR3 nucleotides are TGTGCCAGCAGCTTTCCAAACCTCCCAGGGACAATGGAGTTCTTC. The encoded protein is CASSFPNLPGTMEFF.

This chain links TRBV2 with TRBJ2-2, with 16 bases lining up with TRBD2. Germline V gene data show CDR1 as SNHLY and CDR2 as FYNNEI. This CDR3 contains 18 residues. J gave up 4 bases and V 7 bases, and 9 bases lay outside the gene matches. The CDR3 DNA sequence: TGTGCCAGCACCAAGGGACTAGCGGGGGGGCCTCGCACCGGGGAGCTGTTTTTT. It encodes CASTKGLAGGPRTGELFF.

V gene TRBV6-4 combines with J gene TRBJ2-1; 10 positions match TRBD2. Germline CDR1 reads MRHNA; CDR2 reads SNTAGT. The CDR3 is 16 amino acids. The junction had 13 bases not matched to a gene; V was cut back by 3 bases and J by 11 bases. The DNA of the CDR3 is TGTGCCAGCAGTGAATCAGCGGGGGGGCACCAGCCCCAGCAGTTCTTC. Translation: CASSESAGGHQPQQFF.

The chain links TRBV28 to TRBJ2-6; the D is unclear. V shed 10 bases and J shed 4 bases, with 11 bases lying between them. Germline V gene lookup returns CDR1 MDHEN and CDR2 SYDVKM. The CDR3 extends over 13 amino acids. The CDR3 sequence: CATLRLGANVLTF. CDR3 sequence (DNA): TGTGCCACCCTGCGGCTCGGGGCCAACGTCCTGACTTTC. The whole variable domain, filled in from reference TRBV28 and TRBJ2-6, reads DVKVTQSSRYLVKRTGEKVFLECVQDMDHENMFWYRQDPGLGLRLIYFSYDVKMKEKGDIPEGYSVSREKKERFSLILESASTNQTSMYLCATLRLGANVLTFGAGSRLTVL.

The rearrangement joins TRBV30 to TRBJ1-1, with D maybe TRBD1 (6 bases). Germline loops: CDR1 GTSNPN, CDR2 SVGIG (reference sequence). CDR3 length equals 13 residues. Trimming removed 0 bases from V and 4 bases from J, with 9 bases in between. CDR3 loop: CAWSVVGGTEAFF. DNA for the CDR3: TGTGCCTGGAGTGTGGTAGGGGGCACTGAAGCTTTCTTT. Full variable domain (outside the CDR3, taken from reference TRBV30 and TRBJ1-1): SQTIHQWPATLVQPVGSPLSLECTVEGTSNPNLYWYRQAAGRGLQLLFYSVGIGQISSEVPQNLSASRPQDRQFILSSKKLLLSDSGFYLCAWSVVGGTEAFFGQGTRLTVV.

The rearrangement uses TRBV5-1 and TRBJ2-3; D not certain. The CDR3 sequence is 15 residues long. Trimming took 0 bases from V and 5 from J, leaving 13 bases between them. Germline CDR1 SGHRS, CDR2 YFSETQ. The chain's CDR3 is CASSLGSASGDTQYF. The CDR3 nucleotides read TGCGCCAGCAGCTTGGGGTCGGCTAGTGGAGATACGCAGTATTTT.

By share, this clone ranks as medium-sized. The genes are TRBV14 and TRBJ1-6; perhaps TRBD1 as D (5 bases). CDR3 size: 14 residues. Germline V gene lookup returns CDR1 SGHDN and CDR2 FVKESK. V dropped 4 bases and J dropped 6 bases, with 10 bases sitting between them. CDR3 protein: CASSPGLINSPLHF. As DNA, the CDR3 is TGTGCCAGCAGCCCGGGACTGATTAATTCACCCCTCCACTTT.

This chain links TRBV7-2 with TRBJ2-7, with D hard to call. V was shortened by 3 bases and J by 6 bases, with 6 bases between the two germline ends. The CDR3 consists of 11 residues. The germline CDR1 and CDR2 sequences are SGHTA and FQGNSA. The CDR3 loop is CASSLVSEQYF. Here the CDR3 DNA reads TGTGCCAGCAGCTTGGTCAGCGAGCAGTACTTC.

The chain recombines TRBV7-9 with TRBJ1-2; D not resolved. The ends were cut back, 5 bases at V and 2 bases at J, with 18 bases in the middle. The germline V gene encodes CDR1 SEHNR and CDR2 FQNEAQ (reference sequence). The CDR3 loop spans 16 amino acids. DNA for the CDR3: TGTGCCAGCAGCCCCTCCCATCGGGGAGGGAACTATGGCTACACCTTC. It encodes CASSPSHRGGNYGYTF. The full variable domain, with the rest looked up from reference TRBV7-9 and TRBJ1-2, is DTGVSQNPRHKITKRGQNVTFRCDPISEHNRLYWYRQTLGQGPEFLTYFQNEAQLEKSRLLSDRFSAERPKGSFSTLEIQRTEQGDSAMYLCASSPSHRGGNYGYTFGSGTRLTVV.

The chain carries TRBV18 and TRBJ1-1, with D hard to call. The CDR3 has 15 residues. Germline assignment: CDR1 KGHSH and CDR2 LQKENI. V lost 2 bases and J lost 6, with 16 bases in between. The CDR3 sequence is CASSPSHSQLPEAFF. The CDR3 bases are TGTGCCAGCTCACCAAGTCACAGCCAGTTGCCTGAAGCTTTCTTT.

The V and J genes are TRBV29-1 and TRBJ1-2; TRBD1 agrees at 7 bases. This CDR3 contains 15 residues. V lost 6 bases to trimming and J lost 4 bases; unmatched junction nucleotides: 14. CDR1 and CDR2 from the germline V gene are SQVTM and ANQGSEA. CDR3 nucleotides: TGCAGCGTGGCCCAGGTTGCAGGGGGTAGCTATGGCTACACCTTC. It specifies CSVAQVAGGSYGYTF.

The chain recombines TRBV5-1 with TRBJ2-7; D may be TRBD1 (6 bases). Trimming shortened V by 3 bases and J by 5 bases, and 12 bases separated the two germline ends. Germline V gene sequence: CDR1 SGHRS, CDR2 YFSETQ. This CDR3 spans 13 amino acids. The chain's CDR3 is CASSSKDRNEQYF. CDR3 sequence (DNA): TGCGCCAGCAGCTCAAAGGACAGAAACGAGCAGTACTTC.

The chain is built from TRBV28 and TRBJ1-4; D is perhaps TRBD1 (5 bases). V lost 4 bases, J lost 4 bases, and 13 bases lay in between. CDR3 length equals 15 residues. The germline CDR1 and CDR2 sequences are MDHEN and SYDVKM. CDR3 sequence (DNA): TGTGCCAGCAGTTCCCCACAGGTGAATAATGAAAAACTGTTTTTT. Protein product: CASSSPQVNNEKLFF.

DNA for the CDR3: TGCGCCAGCAGCTTGGGTCCGGGACAGGGGAGGACGGAGACCCAGTACTTC. It encodes CASSLGPGQGRTETQYF. This sequence joins TRBV5-1 and TRBJ2-5; 10 bases agree with TRBD1. The CDR3 has 17 residues. The germline CDR1 and CDR2 sequences are SGHRS and YFSETQ. After removal of 0 bases from V and 5 bases from J, the junction contained 10 bases not matched to a gene.

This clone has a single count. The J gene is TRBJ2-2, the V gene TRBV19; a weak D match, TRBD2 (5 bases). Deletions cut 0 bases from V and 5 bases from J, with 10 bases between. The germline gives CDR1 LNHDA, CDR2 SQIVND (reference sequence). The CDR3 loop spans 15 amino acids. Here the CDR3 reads CASSIDPPGTGELFF. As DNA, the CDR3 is TGTGCCAGTAGTATAGATCCCCCGGGGACCGGGGAGCTGTTTTTT.

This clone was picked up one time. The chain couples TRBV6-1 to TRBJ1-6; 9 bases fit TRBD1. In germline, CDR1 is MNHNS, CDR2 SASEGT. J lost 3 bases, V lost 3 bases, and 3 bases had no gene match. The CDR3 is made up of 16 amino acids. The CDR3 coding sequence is TGTGCCAGCAGTGAGACGGACAGGGGCTATAATTCACCCCTCCACTTT. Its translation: CASSETDRGYNSPLHF.

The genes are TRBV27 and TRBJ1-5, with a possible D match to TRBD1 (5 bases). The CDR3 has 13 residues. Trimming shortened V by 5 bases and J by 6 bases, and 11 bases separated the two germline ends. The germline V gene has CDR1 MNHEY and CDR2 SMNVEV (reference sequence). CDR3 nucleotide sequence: TGTGCCAGCAGTCAGGGTTTCGGTCAGCCCCAGCATTTT. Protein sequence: CASSQGFGQPQHF.

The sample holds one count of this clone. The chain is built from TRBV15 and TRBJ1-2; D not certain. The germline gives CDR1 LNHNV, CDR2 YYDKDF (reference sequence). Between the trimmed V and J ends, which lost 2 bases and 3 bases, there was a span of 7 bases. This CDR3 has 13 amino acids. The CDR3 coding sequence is TGTGCCACCAGCAGAAGTGAGGACTATGGCTACACCTTC. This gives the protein CATSRSEDYGYTF.

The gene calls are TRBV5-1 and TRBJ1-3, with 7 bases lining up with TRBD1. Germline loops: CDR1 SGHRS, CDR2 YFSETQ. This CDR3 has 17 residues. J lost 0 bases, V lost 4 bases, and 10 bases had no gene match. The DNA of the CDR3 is TGCGCCAGCAGCGAAAAGACAGGGCCTTACTCTGGAAACACCATATATTTT. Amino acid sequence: CASSEKTGPYSGNTIYF.

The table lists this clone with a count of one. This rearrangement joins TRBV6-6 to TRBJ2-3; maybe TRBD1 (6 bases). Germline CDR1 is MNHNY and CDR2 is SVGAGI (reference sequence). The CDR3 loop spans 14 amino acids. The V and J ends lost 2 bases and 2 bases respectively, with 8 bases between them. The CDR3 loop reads CASSYGQITDTQYF. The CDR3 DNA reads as TGTGCCAGCAGTTACGGACAGATCACAGATACGCAGTATTTT.

CDR3 nucleotide sequence: TGTGCCAGCAGTCCCGAACTACGGGAGGGGACCGGGGAGCTGTTTTTT. Its translation is CASSPELREGTGELFF. The gene calls are TRBV6-7 and TRBJ2-2; 8 bases map to TRBD2. TRBV6-7 counts as an open reading frame of uncertain function. J gave up 5 bases and V 5 bases, and 10 bases lay outside the gene matches. The CDR3 is made up of 16 amino acids.

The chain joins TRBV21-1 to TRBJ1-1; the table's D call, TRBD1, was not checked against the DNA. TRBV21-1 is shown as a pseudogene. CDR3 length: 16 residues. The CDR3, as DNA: TGTGCCAGCAGCCCCCGGACAGGGAAGATGAACACTGAAGCTTTCTTT. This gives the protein CASSPRTGKMNTEAFF.

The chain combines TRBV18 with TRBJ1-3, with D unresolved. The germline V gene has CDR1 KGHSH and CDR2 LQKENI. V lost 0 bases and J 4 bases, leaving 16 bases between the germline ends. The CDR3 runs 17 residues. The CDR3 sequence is CASSPPNRPHLGNTIYF. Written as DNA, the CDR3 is TGTGCCAGCTCACCACCGAATCGTCCCCACTTAGGAAACACCATATATTTT. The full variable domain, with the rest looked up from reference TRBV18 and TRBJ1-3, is NAGVMQNPRHLVRRRGQEARLRCSPMKGHSHVYWYRQLPEEGLKFMVYLQKENIIDESGMPKERFSAEFPKEGPSILRIQQVVRGDSAAYFCASSPPNRPHLGNTIYFGEGSWLTVV.

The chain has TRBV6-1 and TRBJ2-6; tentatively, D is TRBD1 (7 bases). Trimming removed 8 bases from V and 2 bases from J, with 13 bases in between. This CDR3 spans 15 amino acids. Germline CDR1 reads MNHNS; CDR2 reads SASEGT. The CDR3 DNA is TGTGCCAGCTGGAGCAGGGGGGCTGGGGCCAACGTCCTGACTTTC. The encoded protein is CASWSRGAGANVLTF.

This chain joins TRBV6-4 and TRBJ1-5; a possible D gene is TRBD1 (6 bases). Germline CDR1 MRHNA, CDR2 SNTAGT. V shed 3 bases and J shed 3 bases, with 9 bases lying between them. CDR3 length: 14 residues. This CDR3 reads CASSEDSDNQPQHF. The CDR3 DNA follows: TGTGCCAGCAGTGAGGACAGCGACAATCAGCCCCAGCATTTT.

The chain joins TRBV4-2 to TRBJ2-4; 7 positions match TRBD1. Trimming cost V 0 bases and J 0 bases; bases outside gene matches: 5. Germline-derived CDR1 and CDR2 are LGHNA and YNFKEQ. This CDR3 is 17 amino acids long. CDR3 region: CASSQEGQTLAKNIQYF. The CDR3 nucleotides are TGTGCCAGCAGCCAAGAGGGACAGACACTAGCCAAAAACATTCAGTACTTC.

The CDR3 bases are TGTGCCAGCAGTCTCGATGTCAGGGGAATTAACTATGGCTACACCTTC. Translating gives CASSLDVRGINYGYTF. The rearrangement joins TRBV4-2 to TRBJ1-2; tentatively, D is TRBD1 (6 bases). Per germline, CDR1 LGHNA and CDR2 YNFKEQ. CDR3 length: 16 amino acids. Trimming removed 6 bases at V and 1 base at J, with 18 bases between.

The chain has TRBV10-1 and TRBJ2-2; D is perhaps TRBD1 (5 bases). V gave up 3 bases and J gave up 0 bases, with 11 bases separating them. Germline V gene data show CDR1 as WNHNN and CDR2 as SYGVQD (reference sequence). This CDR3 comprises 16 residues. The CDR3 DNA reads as TGCGCCAGCAGTGAAGGGGATCCTGCGAACACCGGGGAGCTGTTTTTT. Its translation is CASSEGDPANTGELFF.